These T cell receptor beta chains were read from a single sample in a study of T cells in Graves' hyperthyroidism and ophthalmopathy. Each CDR3 protein gets one entry after TCRdb re-called the multiplex PCR reads with MiXCR. The sample comprises hundreds of thousands of distinct CDR3 sequences, 14% of which are singletons, and 10% to 13% rests with the top ten. Sample: blood. These receptors originate from a woman aged 18-29 years with Graves' hyperthyroidism. CDR3s leave out the opening cysteine and the closing phenylalanine or tryptophan.

J gene | CDR3 length | V gene | CDR3 protein
TRBJ2-3 | 13 | TRBV12-3/TRBV12-4 | ASRRDGPGRDTQY
TRBJ2-1 | 11 | TRBV7-2 | ASSLWDGGEQF
TRBJ2-2 | 13 | TRBV12-3/TRBV12-4 | ASSSTDGGPGELF
TRBJ1-2 | 13 | TRBV30 | ASTGQGMYWYGYT
TRBJ1-1 | 11 | TRBV12-3/TRBV12-4 | ASSLLSNTEAF
TRBJ2-2 | 16 | TRBV11-2 | ASSLLAGGQINTGELF
TRBJ1-6 | 12 | TRBV30 | AWRSPSYNSPLH
TRBJ2-7 | 15 | TRBV30 | AWSVGRTSGSGYEQY
TRBJ2-7 | 13 | TRBV11-2 | ASSPQGQGVYEQY
TRBJ2-3 | 13 | TRBV5-4 | ASSFGRHQADTQY
TRBJ2-1 | 11 | TRBV7-3 | ASSPTSGSQQF
TRBJ1-4 | 15 | TRBV2 | ASRGDRGDATNEKLF
TRBJ1-3 | 13 | TRBV12-3/TRBV12-4 | ASSVWGSSGNTIY
TRBJ2-1 | 15 | TRBV20-1 | SARPYVLAGGVNEQF
TRBJ1-2 | 11 | TRBV20-1 | SARVEGLYGYT
TRBJ2-1 | 16 | TRBV29-1 | SVEDYSTSGSSYNEQF
TRBJ2-1 | 11 | TRBV6-2/TRBV6-3 | ASSYLDDNEQF
TRBJ2-2 | 14 | TRBV28 | ASSGSGRSYTGELF
TRBJ2-1 | 11 | TRBV19 | ASSIHGHNEQF
TRBJ2-5 | 13 | TRBV19 | ASREGDVRQETQY
TRBJ2-1 | 11 | TRBV20-1 | SATEGTKNEQF
TRBJ2-5 | 13 | TRBV25-1 | ASSEARTALETQY
TRBJ2-1 | 15 | TRBV6-1 | ASRPGLAGEGDNEQF
TRBJ2-1 | 12 | TRBV25-1 | ASSKQTSYNEQF
TRBJ2-7 | 11 | TRBV7-6 | ASSLEPEGEQY
TRBJ2-1 | 14 | TRBV24-1 | ATSDSPLAGKDEQF
TRBJ2-1 | 12 | TRBV30 | AWGRQRDYNEQF
TRBJ2-3 | 11 | TRBV7-9 | ASRSGGTDTQY
TRBJ2-7 | 12 | TRBV7-2 | ASSFGTGSDEQY
TRBJ2-1 | 13 | TRBV29-1 | SVEDKLALGNEQF
TRBJ1-2 | 13 | TRBV7-9 | ASSLAGTANYGYT
TRBJ2-1 | 12 | TRBV6-2/TRBV6-3 | ASRPQAVYNEQF
TRBJ2-7 | 13 | TRBV4-1 | ASSQVPGQNYEQY
TRBJ2-5 | 14 | TRBV13 | ASSPAGLRGQETQY
TRBJ2-2 | 14 | TRBV12-3/TRBV12-4 | ASSSDRGHNTGELF
TRBJ2-1 | 15 | TRBV27 | ASSPSAGTSGRYEQF
TRBJ1-5 | 14 | TRBV19 | ASSTSGSFPNQPQH
TRBJ1-5 | 15 | TRBV6-5 | ASSASRPPKGNQPQH
TRBJ2-3 | 13 | TRBV5-1 | ASSFGGDLTDTQY
TRBJ2-1 | 10 | TRBV7-3 | ASSLRPNEQF
TRBJ2-1 | 10 | TRBV13 | ASSYWKNEQF
TRBJ1-1 | 12 | TRBV30 | AWIGGQLNTEAF
TRBJ2-7 | 11 | TRBV20-1 | SAPPRDRYEQY
TRBJ1-6 | 12 | TRBV9 | ASSLGTPNSPLH
TRBJ2-5 | 13 | TRBV30 | AWSALGFGEETQY
TRBJ2-7 | 8 | TRBV30 | AWSGREQY
TRBJ2-1 | 11 | TRBV19 | ASSIVVYNEQF
TRBJ1-2 | 15 | TRBV7-2 | ASSLQGVAPLYYGYT
TRBJ2-7 | 13 | TRBV11-2 | ASSLVRGKGYEQY
TRBJ2-1 | 12 | TRBV5-1 | ASSWAPGENEQF
TRBJ2-1 | 11 | TRBV7-3 | ASGSGTFNEQF
TRBJ2-2 | 15 | TRBV27 | ASSLRGTSGIPGELF
TRBJ1-1 | 10 | TRBV12-3/TRBV12-4 | ASAWGGLEAF